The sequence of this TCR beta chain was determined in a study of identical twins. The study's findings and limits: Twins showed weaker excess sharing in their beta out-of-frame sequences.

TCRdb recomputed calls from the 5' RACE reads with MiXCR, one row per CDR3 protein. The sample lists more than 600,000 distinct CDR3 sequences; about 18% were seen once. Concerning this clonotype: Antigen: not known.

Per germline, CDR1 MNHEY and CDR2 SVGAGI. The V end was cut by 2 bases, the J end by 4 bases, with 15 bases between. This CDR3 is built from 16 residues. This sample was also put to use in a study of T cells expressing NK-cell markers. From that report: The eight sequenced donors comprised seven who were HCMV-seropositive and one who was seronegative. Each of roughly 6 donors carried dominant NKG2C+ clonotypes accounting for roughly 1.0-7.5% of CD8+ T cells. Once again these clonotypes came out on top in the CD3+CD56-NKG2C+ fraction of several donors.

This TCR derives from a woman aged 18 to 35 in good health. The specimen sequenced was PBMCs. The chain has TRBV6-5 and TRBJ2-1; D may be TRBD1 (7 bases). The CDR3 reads CASSYAGQPLYNEQFF. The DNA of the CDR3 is TGTGCCAGCAGTTACGCGGGACAGCCTTTGTACAATGAGCAGTTCTTC.